A single sample gave rise to the 16 T cell receptor beta chains below, sequenced in a study of T cells after yellow fever vaccination. TCRdb used MiXCR to reprocess the 5' RACE reads, holding one entry per CDR3 protein. The table shows under 350,000 distinct CDR3 sequences, with approximately 4% occurring only once. This specimen consisted of PBMCs, obtained 5 days after the yellow fever booster vaccination. The source of these receptors is a man between 18 and 35 years old who received the YFV17D yellow fever vaccine.

The genes are TRBV27 and TRBJ2-7; 7 positions agree with TRBD1. The CDR3 length is 13 residues. Germline lookup yields CDR1 MNHEY and CDR2 SMNVEV (reference sequence). After removal of 3 bases from V and 4 bases from J, the junction contained 3 bases not matched to a gene. The DNA for the CDR3 is TGTGCCAGCAGTTTCAACAGGGGATACGAGCAGTACTTC. The encoded protein is CASSFNRGYEQYF.

The table lists this clonotype with many counts. The J gene is TRBJ2-3, the V gene TRBV5-1; no firm D call. Germline V gives CDR1 SGHRS, CDR2 YFSETQ. CDR3 length: 11 amino acids. The ends were cut back, 8 bases at V and 6 bases at J, with 10 bases in the middle. CDR3 sequence: CASQRSDTQYF. The CDR3 DNA reads as TGCGCCAGTCAACGGTCCGATACGCAGTATTTT.

This clonotype was observed at least ten times. This chain uses TRBV29-1 with TRBJ1-3, with D unclear. The CDR3 is made up of 14 amino acids. Germline V CDR1 and CDR2: SQVTM, ANQGSEA. V gave up 7 bases and J gave up 0 bases, with 13 bases separating them. CDR3 coding DNA: TGCAGCGCGGACGTGGGCGACTCTGGAAACACCATATATTTT. It specifies CSADVGDSGNTIYF. The entire variable domain, with the rest obtained from reference TRBV29-1 and TRBJ1-3, is as follows: SAVISQKPSRDICQRGTSLTIQCQVDSQVTMMFWYRQQPGQSLTLIATANQGSEATYESGFVIDKFPISRPNLTFSTLTVSNMSPEDSSIYLCSADVGDSGNTIYFGEGSWLTVV.

The chain recombines TRBV12-3 or TRBV12-4 with TRBJ2-1; D possibly corresponds to TRBD2 (6 bases). The CDR3 loop spans 13 amino acids. V lost 4 bases and J lost 10, with 14 bases in between. The CDR3 loop reads CASSSSGAGEQFF. CDR3 bases: TGTGCCAGCAGTTCAAGTGGGGCGGGAGAGCAGTTCTTC.

In its sample, this clonotype was seen a few times. V gene TRBV30 combines with J gene TRBJ2-3, with TRBD1 matching over 7 bases. CDR3 size: 15 residues. The V gene end was trimmed by 5 bases and the J gene end by 1 base; junction bases not matched to a gene: 9. The germline V gene has CDR1 GTSNPN and CDR2 SVGIG (reference sequence). The CDR3 loop reads CAWETRQGGTDTQYF. In DNA, the CDR3 is TGTGCCTGGGAGACAAGACAGGGTGGCACAGATACGCAGTATTTT.

There are many counts of this clonotype. The chain employs TRBV27 and TRBJ2-7; possibly TRBD2 for D (6 bases). Trimming removed 5 bases from V and 1 base from J, with 9 bases in between. The germline CDR1 and CDR2 sequences are MNHEY and SMNVEV (reference sequence). The CDR3 loop spans 13 amino acids. The CDR3 loop is CASSPGLSYEQYV. The CDR3 DNA sequence: TGTGCCAGCAGTCCGGGACTTTCCTACGAGCAGTACGTC.

This clonotype was found many times. This rearrangement joins TRBV10-3 to TRBJ2-6; TRBD1 matches at 8 bases. J was trimmed by 2 bases and V by 4 bases; bases with no gene match: 4. In germline, CDR1 is ENHRY, CDR2 SYGVKD. The CDR3 contains 16 residues. The CDR3 region is CAISGTGGPGANVLTF. CDR3 in DNA: TGTGCCATCAGTGGAACAGGGGGACCTGGGGCCAACGTCCTGACTTTC.

A few counts support this clonotype. The rearrangement joins TRBV5-4 to TRBJ1-6; 9 nucleotides match TRBD1. Germline CDR1 is SGHNT and CDR2 is YYREEE (reference sequence). Losses at the gene ends were 4 bases for V and 8 bases for J; bases not matched to a gene: 13. The CDR3 consists of 17 residues. This CDR3 reads CASSTDSGTGYDSPLHF. The CDR3 DNA reads as TGTGCCAGCAGCACGGATTCCGGGACAGGGTACGATTCACCCCTCCACTTT.

The table lists this clonotype with many counts. The rearrangement uses TRBV12-3 or TRBV12-4 and TRBJ1-4; 7 bases agree with TRBD1. With V trimmed by 7 bases and J by 2 bases, 7 bases remained unmatched. The CDR3 spans 15 residues. Here the CDR3 DNA reads TGTGCCAGCACCCTTCGGGACAGTACTAATGAAAAACTGTTTTTT. Translated: CASTLRDSTNEKLFF.

This chain uses TRBV20-1 with TRBJ2-5; 16 nucleotides align to TRBD2. The CDR3 loop spans 15 amino acids. From germline, CDR1 is DFQATT and CDR2 SNEGSKA (reference sequence). The J segment lost 7 bases and the V segment lost 6 bases, leaving 8 bases of the junction unmatched. In DNA, the CDR3 is TGCAGTGCCGGGACTAGCGGGGGGGAGATGGGGACCCAGTACTTC. It specifies CSAGTSGGEMGTQYF.

This clonotype has just a few counts. This chain links TRBV27 with TRBJ1-6; a possible D gene is TRBD1 (5 bases). The CDR3 sequence is 14 residues long. V lost 3 bases and J lost 7, with 10 bases in between. The germline V gene has CDR1 MNHEY and CDR2 SMNVEV (reference sequence). In DNA form, the CDR3 reads TGTGCCAGCAGTTTTCGGGGCCCGAATTCACCCCTCCACTTT. As protein: CASSFRGPNSPLHF.

The gene calls are TRBV5-6 and TRBJ2-3; no reliable D call. This CDR3 has 12 amino acids. Germline loops: CDR1 SGHDT, CDR2 YYEEEE. V lost 5 bases and J lost 7, with 11 bases in between. The CDR3 nucleotides read TGTGCCAGCAGTTCACCCCGTTATACGCAGTATTTT. Residues: CASSSPRYTQYF.

CDR3 coding DNA: TGTGCCACCAGTGATCCTAAACAGGGCAATCAGCCCCAGCATTTT. Translated: CATSDPKQGNQPQHF. The chain joins TRBV24-1 to TRBJ1-5, with D possibly matching TRBD1 (5 bases). Trimming pared 3 bases from V and 2 bases from J, leaving 10 bases between. The CDR3 extends over 15 amino acids. The V gene's germline CDR1 is KGHDR and CDR2 SFDVKD.

This clonotype came up a few times. The chain links TRBV6-5 to TRBJ1-1; D is unresolved. V dropped 6 bases and J dropped 5 bases, with 16 bases sitting between them. Germline lookup yields CDR1 MNHEY and CDR2 SVGAGI. This CDR3 comprises 14 residues. CDR3 protein: CASRSLGRETEAFF. The CDR3 DNA sequence: TGTGCCAGCAGGTCGTTAGGCCGGGAGACTGAAGCTTTCTTT.

The rearrangement links TRBV12-3 or TRBV12-4 to TRBJ2-3; TRBD2 matches at 7 bases. This CDR3 has 15 amino acids. V trimming: 3 bases; J trimming: 4 bases; junction bases outside the gene matches: 7. CDR3 residues: CASSFPGLAADTQYF. CDR3 coding DNA: TGTGCCAGCAGTTTTCCTGGCCTAGCGGCAGATACGCAGTATTTT.

This clonotype was seen ten or more times. This rearrangement joins TRBV11-2 to TRBJ2-7; D is unresolved. The germline V gene has CDR1 SGHAT and CDR2 FQNNGV. The CDR3 covers 12 residues. With 5 bases removed from V and 3 bases from J, the gap between germline ends came to 8 bases. The CDR3 loop is CASSGLYYEQYF. In nucleotides, the CDR3 is TGTGCCAGCAGCGGCTTGTACTACGAGCAGTACTTC.